The 9 T cell receptor beta chains below were found in one sample sequenced in a study of cytomegalovirus exposure and HLA in healthy donors. The primer mix had 60 Vbeta and 13 Jbeta primers. Data came from immunoSEQ multiplex PCR; TCRdb stores just in-frame clones and leaves some out. Among 150,000 to 250,000 clones listed, approximately 80% were seen once. Material: PBMCs. These receptors were collected from a boy between 2 and 10 years old in good health and CMV-seronegative.

The chain carries TRBV4-2 and TRBJ1-1, with a possible D match to TRBD1 (5 bases). Trimming took off 4 bases at V and 1 base at J, with 13 bases between the two ends. The CDR3 sequence is 15 residues long. The germline V gene encodes CDR1 LGHNA and CDR2 YNFKEQ. CDR3 coding DNA: TGTGCCAGCAGCCCAGGGCTAGGGCAGAACACTGAAGCTTTCTTT. It yields the protein CASSPGLGQNTEAFF.

The genes are TRBV2 and TRBJ2-3, with TRBD2 matching over 9 bases. Germline CDR1 SNHLY, CDR2 FYNNEI. J was trimmed by 6 bases and V by 6 bases; bases with no gene match: 4. CDR3 length: 13 residues. The CDR3, as DNA: TGTGCCAGCAGGGCTAGCGGGGCGGATACGCAGTATTTT. Translating it yields CASRASGADTQYF.

This clone was seen only a few times. The chain couples TRBV4-2 to TRBJ2-5; a weak D match, TRBD2 (5 bases). The CDR3 totals 14 residues. With 1 base removed from V and 5 bases from J, the gap between germline ends came to 11 bases. CDR1 LGHNA and CDR2 YNFKEQ come from the germline V gene. CDR3 nucleotide sequence: TGTGCCAGCAGCCAAGGGCTAGCCGGCGAGACCCAGTACTTC. Its translation is CASSQGLAGETQYF.

The rearrangement links TRBV4-1 to TRBJ2-7; TRBD2 aligns across 9 bases. Germline V lookup: CDR1 MGHRA, CDR2 YSYEKL. With 1 base clipped from V and 5 bases from J, the junction kept 6 bases outside the gene matches. The CDR3 extends over 15 amino acids. The CDR3: CASSQVGTSKDEQYF. CDR3 nucleotide sequence: TGCGCCAGCAGCCAAGTCGGGACTAGCAAGGACGAGCAGTACTTC.

V gene TRBV7-9 combines with J gene TRBJ2-3; D is uncertain. CDR3 length: 11 amino acids. Trimming pared 6 bases from V and 5 bases from J, leaving 6 bases between. The germline V gene has CDR1 SEHNR and CDR2 FQNEAQ (reference sequence). The DNA for the CDR3 is TGTGCCAGCAGGCTAGGAGATACGCAGTATTTT. Translation: CASRLGDTQYF.

The rearrangement joins TRBV10-3 to TRBJ2-1; TRBD1 agrees at 9 bases. CDR1 is ENHRY, CDR2 SYGVKD, per germline. With V trimmed by 11 bases and J by 7 bases, 12 bases remained unmatched. The CDR3 has 14 amino acids. CDR3 loop: CASASQGAQNEQFF. CDR3 bases: TGTGCCTCCGCCTCACAGGGGGCGCAAAATGAGCAGTTCTTC.

This clone has a handful of counts. The V call is TRBV5-6, the J call TRBJ2-3, with 8 bases identical to TRBD1. Germline CDR1 is SGHDT and CDR2 is YYEEEE. The CDR3 loop spans 16 amino acids. Losses at the gene ends were 1 base for V and 4 bases for J; bases not matched to a gene: 8. The CDR3 spells CASSLSGQGYADTQYF. The CDR3 region has the DNA TGTGCCAGCAGCTTGAGTGGACAGGGATATGCAGATACGCAGTATTTT. The full variable domain, completed using reference TRBV5-6 and TRBJ2-3, is DAGVTQSPTHLIKTRGQQVTLRCSPKSGHDTVSWYQQALGQGPQFIFQYYEEEERQRGNFPDRFSGHQFPNYSSELNVNALLLGDSALYLCASSLSGQGYADTQYFGPGTRLTVL.

The CDR3 bases are TGTGCCAGCAGCTTGATAGCGGGGGCTCAAGAGACCCAGTACTTC. This gives the protein CASSLIAGAQETQYF. The rearrangement joins TRBV7-2 to TRBJ2-5; TRBD2 matches 9 bases. Germline CDR1 reads SGHTA; CDR2 reads FQGNSA. V shed 3 bases, J shed 2 bases, and the junction held 4 bases outside the gene matches. This CDR3 is built from 15 residues.

The V and J genes are TRBV2 and TRBJ1-1; 11 positions agree with TRBD1. The ends lost 6 bases at V and 6 bases at J; junction bases unmatched: 6. The CDR3 loop spans 14 amino acids. Per the germline V gene, CDR1 is SNHLY and CDR2 is FYNNEI. The CDR3 here is CASRAGTGGPEAFF. The CDR3 DNA reads as TGTGCCAGCAGAGCCGGGACAGGGGGTCCTGAAGCTTTCTTT.